This T cell receptor (beta chain) was recovered during a study of blood T cell repertoires in COVID-19. Method: immunoSEQ multiplex PCR; TCRdb's copy keeps in-frame clones and lacks some. The repertoire holds some 220,000 clones, with less than 85% as singletons. The CDR3 loop spans 13 amino acids. Germline CDR1 and CDR2: KGHDR and SFDVKD. Deletions cut 4 bases from V and 6 bases from J, with 8 bases between. Sequencing was carried out using peripheral blood. The receptor's source is a woman aged 65 to 85 with acute or convalescent COVID-19. J is TRBJ2-2 and V is TRBV24-1; maybe TRBD1 (5 bases). The CDR3 DNA reads TGTGCCACCAGTGAGCAGGGCCCCGGGGAGCTGTTTTTT. It encodes CATSEQGPGELFF.